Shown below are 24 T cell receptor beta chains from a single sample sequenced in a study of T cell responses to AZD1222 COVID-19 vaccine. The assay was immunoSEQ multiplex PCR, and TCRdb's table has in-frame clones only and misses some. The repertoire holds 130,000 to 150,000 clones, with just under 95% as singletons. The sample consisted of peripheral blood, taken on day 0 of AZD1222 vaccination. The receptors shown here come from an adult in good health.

Written as DNA, the CDR3 is TGTGCCAGCTCACGGTCCGTCGAGGGCCCCTCGGCCCATGGCTACACCTTC. It is translated as CASSRSVEGPSAHGYTF. J is TRBJ1-2 and V is TRBV18, with D hard to call. The germline V and J ends were trimmed by 4 bases and 6 bases, with 24 bases remaining between them. Germline V CDR1 and CDR2: KGHSH, LQKENI. The CDR3 has 17 amino acids.

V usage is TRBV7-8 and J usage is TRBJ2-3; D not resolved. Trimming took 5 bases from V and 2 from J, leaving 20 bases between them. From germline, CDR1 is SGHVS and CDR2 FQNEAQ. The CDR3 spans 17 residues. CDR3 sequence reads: CASSPAVAETYTDTQYF. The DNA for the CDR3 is TGTGCCAGCAGCCCCGCGGTGGCGGAAACGTACACAGATACGCAGTATTTT.

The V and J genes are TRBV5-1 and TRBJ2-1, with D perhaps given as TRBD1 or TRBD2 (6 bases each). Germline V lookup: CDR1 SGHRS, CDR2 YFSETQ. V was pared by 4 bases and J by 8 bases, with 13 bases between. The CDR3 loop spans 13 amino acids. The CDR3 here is CASSPVRGDEQFF. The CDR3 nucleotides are TGCGCCAGCAGCCCCGTAAGGGGGGATGAGCAGTTCTTC.

DNA of the CDR3: TGTGCCTGGAGCCGGTGGTCCCTCAATCAGCCCCAGCATTTT. It translates to CAWSRWSLNQPQHF. This chain uses TRBV30 with TRBJ1-5; D unresolved. The CDR3 is 14 amino acids. V gave up 3 bases and J gave up 3 bases, with 12 bases separating them. Germline-derived CDR1 and CDR2 are GTSNPN and SVGIG (reference sequence). The full variable domain, completed using reference TRBV30 and TRBJ1-5, is SQTIHQWPATLVQPVGSPLSLECTVEGTSNPNLYWYRQAAGRGLQLLFYSVGIGQISSEVPQNLSASRPQDRQFILSSKKLLLSDSGFYLCAWSRWSLNQPQHFGDGTRLSIL.

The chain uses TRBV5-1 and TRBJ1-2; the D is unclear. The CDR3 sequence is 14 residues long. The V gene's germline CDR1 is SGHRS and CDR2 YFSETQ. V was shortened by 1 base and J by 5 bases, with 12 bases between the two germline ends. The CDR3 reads CASSLRARKYGYTF. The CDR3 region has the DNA TGCGCCAGCAGCTTGAGGGCAAGAAAGTATGGCTACACCTTC.

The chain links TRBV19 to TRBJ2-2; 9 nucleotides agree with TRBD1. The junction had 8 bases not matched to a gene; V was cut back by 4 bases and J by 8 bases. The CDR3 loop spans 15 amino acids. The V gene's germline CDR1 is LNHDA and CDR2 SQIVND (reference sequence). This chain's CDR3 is CASSSSTGGTGELFF. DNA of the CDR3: TGTGCCAGTAGTAGCAGCACAGGGGGCACAGGGGAGCTGTTTTTT.

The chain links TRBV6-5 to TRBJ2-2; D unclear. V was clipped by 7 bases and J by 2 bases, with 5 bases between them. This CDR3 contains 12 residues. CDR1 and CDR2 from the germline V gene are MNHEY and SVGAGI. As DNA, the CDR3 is TGTGCCAGCACCAGAAACACCGGGGAGCTGTTTTTT. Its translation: CASTRNTGELFF.

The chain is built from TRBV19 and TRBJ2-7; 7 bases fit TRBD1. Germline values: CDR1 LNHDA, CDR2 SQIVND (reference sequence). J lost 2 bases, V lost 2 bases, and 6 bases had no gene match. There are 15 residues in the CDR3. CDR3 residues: CASSIFGTAPYEQYF. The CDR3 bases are TGTGCCAGTAGTATATTTGGGACAGCCCCCTACGAGCAGTACTTC.

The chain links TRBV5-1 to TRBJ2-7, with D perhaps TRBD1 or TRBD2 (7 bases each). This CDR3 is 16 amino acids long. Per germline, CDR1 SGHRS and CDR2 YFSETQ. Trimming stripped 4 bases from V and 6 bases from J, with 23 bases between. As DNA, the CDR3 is TGCGCCAGCAGCAGTAGACAGGGAGGGACTACTTCCGAGCAGTACTTC. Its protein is CASSSRQGGTTSEQYF.

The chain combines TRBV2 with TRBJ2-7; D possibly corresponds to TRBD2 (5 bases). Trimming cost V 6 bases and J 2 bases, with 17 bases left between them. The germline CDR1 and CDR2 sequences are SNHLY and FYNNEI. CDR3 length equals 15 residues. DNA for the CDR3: TGTGCCAGCAGCGGAACGATATTCGGGACCTACGAGCAGTACTTC. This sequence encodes CASSGTIFGTYEQYF.

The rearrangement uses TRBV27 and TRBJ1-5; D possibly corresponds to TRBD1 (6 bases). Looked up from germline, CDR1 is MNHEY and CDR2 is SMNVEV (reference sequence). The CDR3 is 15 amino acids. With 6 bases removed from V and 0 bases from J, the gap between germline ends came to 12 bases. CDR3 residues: CASRRGQNSNQPQHF. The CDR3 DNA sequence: TGTGCCAGCAGGCGGGGACAAAATAGCAATCAGCCCCAGCATTTT.

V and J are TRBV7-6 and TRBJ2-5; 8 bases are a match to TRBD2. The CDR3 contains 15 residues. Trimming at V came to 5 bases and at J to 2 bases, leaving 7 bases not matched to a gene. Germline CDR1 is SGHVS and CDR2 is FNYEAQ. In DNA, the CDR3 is TGTGCCAGCAGCCGACACATAGCGGGGCAAGAGACCCAGTACTTC. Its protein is CASSRHIAGQETQYF.

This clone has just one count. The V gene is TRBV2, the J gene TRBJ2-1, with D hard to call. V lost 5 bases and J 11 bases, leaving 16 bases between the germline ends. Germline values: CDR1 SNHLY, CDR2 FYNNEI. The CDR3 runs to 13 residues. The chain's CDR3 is CASSPIRVDQQFF. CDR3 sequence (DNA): TGTGCCAGCAGTCCTATAAGGGTAGATCAGCAGTTCTTC.

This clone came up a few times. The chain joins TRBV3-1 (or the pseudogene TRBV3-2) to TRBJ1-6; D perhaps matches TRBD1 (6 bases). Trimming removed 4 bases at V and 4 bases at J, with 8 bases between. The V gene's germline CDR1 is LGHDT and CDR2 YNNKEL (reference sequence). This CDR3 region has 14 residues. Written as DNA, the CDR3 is TGTGCCAGCAGCCCACAGGGATATAATTCACCCCTCCACTTT. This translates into CASSPQGYNSPLHF.

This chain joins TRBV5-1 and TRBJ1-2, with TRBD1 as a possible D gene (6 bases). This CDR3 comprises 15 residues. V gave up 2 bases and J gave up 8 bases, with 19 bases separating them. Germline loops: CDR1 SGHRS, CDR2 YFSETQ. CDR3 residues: CASSLNLQGAGGYTF. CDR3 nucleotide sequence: TGCGCCAGCAGCTTAAACCTACAGGGAGCCGGAGGCTACACCTTC.

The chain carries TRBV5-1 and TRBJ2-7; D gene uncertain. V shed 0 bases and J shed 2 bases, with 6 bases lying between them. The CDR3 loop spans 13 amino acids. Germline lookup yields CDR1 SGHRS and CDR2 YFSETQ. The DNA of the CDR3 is TGCGCCAGCAGCTTGGGCTATCCCTACGAGCAGTACTTC. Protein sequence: CASSLGYPYEQYF.

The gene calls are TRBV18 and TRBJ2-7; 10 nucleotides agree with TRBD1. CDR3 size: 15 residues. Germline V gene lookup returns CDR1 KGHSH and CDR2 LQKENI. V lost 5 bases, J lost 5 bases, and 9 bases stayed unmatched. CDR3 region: CASSLTTGGENEQYF. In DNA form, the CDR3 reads TGTGCCAGCTCATTAACGACAGGGGGCGAGAACGAGCAGTACTTC.

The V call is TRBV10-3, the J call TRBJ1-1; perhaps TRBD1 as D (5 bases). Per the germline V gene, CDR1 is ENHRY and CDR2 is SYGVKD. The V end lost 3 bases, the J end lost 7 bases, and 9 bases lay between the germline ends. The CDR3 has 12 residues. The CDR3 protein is CAISEGRVEAFF. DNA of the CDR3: TGTGCCATCAGTGAAGGCAGGGTTGAAGCTTTCTTT.

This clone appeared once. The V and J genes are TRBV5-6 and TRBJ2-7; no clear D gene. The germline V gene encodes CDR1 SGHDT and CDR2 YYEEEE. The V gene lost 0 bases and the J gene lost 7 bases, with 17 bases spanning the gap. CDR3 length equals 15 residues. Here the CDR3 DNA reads TGTGCCAGCAGCTTGGAGGCTCCCTCTGCGCGGGAGCAGTACTTC. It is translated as CASSLEAPSAREQYF.

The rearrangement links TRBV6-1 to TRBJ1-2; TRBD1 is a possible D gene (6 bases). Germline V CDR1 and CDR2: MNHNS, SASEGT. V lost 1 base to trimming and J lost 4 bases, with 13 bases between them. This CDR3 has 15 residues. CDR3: CASSEGLGTIYGYTF. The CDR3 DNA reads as TGTGCCAGCAGTGAAGGTTTGGGGACAATCTATGGCTACACCTTC.

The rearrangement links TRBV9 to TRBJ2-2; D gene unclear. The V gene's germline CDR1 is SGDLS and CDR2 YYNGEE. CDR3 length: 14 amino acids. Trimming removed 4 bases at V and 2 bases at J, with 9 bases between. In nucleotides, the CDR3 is TGTGCCAGCAGCCCTTATACTAACACCGGGGAGCTGTTTTTT. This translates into CASSPYTNTGELFF.

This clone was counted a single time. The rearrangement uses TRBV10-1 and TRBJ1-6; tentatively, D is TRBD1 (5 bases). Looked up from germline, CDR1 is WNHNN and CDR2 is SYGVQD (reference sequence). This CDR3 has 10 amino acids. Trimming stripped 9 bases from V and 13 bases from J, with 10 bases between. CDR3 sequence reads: CARKGAPLHF. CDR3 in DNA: TGCGCCAGGAAAGGGGCCCCCCTCCACTTT.

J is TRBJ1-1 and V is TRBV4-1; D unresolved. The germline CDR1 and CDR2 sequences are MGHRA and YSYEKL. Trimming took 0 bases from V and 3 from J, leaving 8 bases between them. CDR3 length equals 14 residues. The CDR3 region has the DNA TGCGCCAGCAGCCAAGATTCAAGGTACACTGAAGCTTTCTTT. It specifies CASSQDSRYTEAFF.

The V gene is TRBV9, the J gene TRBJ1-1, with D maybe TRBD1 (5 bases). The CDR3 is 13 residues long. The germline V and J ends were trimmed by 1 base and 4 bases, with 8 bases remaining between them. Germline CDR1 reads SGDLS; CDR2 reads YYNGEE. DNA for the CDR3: TGTGCCAGCAGCGTATCAGGGCGCACTGAAGCTTTCTTT. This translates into CASSVSGRTEAFF.